The 11 T cell receptor beta chains listed next were all sequenced from one sample in a study of OX40 agonist ivuxolimab in advanced cancers. Sequenced by immunoSEQ multiplex PCR; TCRdb stores in-frame clones only, minus some. The sample lists approximately 76,000 clones, 85% occurring once. Source: CD4+ or CD8+ T cells sorted from blood, taken in a trial of the OX40 agonist ivuxolimab. The origin of the receptors is an adult with an advanced solid tumor such as melanoma, head and neck, liver or kidney cancer.

This clone has more than one count but fewer than ten. The chain combines TRBV30 with TRBJ1-3, with D unresolved. The CDR3 has 16 amino acids. Germline V gene data show CDR1 as GTSNPN and CDR2 as SVGIG (reference sequence). Trimming shortened V by 0 bases and J by 0 bases, and 12 bases separated the two germline ends. As DNA, the CDR3 is TGTGCCTGGAGTGTAGAGGGTTTCTACTCTGGAAACACCATATATTTT. Translating it yields CAWSVEGFYSGNTIYF.

The chain uses TRBV6-1 and TRBJ2-2; TRBD1 aligns across 7 bases. The CDR3 has 12 amino acids. CDR1 is MNHNS and CDR2 is SASEGT in the germline V gene. CDR3 in amino acids: CAGTGDTGELFF. CDR3 coding DNA: TGTGCGGGAACAGGGGACACCGGGGAGCTGTTTTTT.

The genes are TRBV7-7 and TRBJ2-1; weak D call: TRBD2 (6 bases). Germline CDR1 is SSHAT and CDR2 is FNYEAQ (reference sequence). V lost 3 bases to trimming and J lost 4 bases, with 13 bases between them. The CDR3 is 15 amino acids. CDR3 coding DNA: TGTGCCAGCAGCTTCTCGGGGGAGCCTTACAATGAGCAGTTCTTC. It translates to CASSFSGEPYNEQFF.

J is TRBJ2-1 and V is TRBV4-3, with D perhaps matching TRBD1 or TRBD2 (5 bases each). The CDR3 spans 14 residues. The ends were cut back, 0 bases at V and 4 bases at J, with 7 bases in the middle. Germline V gene data show CDR1 as LGHNA and CDR2 as YSLEER. The CDR3, as DNA: TGCGCCAGCAGCCAAGATGAGGGGTACAATGAGCAGTTCTTC. Its translation is CASSQDEGYNEQFF.

The CDR3 nucleotides are TGTGCCAGCAGTGAAGCGAACAGGGGGTACACAGATACGCAGTATTTT. It yields the protein CASSEANRGYTDTQYF. V usage is TRBV2 and J usage is TRBJ2-3; 8 nucleotides align to TRBD1. The CDR3 spans 16 residues. V shed 0 bases, J shed 2 bases, and the junction held 4 bases outside the gene matches. The germline CDR1 and CDR2 sequences are SNHLY and FYNNEI.

The rearrangement joins TRBV7-9 to TRBJ2-5; D could derive from TRBD1 or TRBD2 (5 bases each). Trimming pared 4 bases from V and 5 bases from J, leaving 14 bases between. Germline V gives CDR1 SEHNR, CDR2 FQNEAQ (reference sequence). This CDR3 is 14 amino acids long. The CDR3, as DNA: TGTGCCAGCAGCTCGGGAAGCTACAGGGAGACCCAGTACTTC. As protein: CASSSGSYRETQYF. Full variable domain (missing parts from reference TRBV7-9 and TRBJ2-5): DTGVSQNPRHKITKRGQNVTFRCDPISEHNRLYWYRQTLGQGPEFLTYFQNEAQLEKSRLLSDRFSAERPKGSFSTLEIQRTEQGDSAMYLCASSSGSYRETQYFGPGTRLLVL.

V usage is TRBV6-6 and J usage is TRBJ2-4, with D maybe TRBD2 (5 bases). The CDR3 is 11 residues long. The germline V gene has CDR1 MNHNY and CDR2 SVGAGI (reference sequence). Trimming removed 8 bases at V and 9 bases at J, with 11 bases between. CDR3 sequence reads: CASALGSIQYF. DNA of the CDR3: TGTGCCAGCGCCCTTGGGAGCATTCAGTACTTC.

The chain uses TRBV5-1 and TRBJ1-1, with no clear D. This CDR3 is built from 13 residues. Per germline, CDR1 SGHRS and CDR2 YFSETQ. V was shortened by 2 bases and J by 4 bases, with 9 bases between the two germline ends. CDR3 DNA: TGCGCCAGCAGCTTCGGGTGGGGCACTGAAGCTTTCTTT. It translates to CASSFGWGTEAFF.

The rearrangement uses TRBV6-6 and TRBJ2-2; 8 nucleotides agree with TRBD1. The CDR3 spans 16 residues. Germline CDR1 and CDR2: MNHNY and SVGAGI (reference sequence). Trimming removed 0 bases from V and 6 bases from J; junction bases left unmatched: 6. The CDR3: CASSYSGQGGAGELFF. CDR3 DNA: TGTGCCAGCAGTTACTCAGGACAGGGTGGGGCCGGGGAGCTGTTTTTT.

The V call is TRBV19, the J call TRBJ1-6, with 10 bases aligning to TRBD1. Germline V gives CDR1 LNHDA, CDR2 SQIVND (reference sequence). The CDR3 is 15 residues long. V dropped 4 bases and J dropped 6; count of bases not matched to a gene: 3. CDR3 residues: CASSTGTGANSPLHF. CDR3 nucleotide sequence: TGTGCCAGTAGTACCGGGACAGGGGCTAATTCACCCCTCCACTTT.

This chain links TRBV19 with TRBJ2-3, with 9 bases identical to TRBD1. The CDR3 length is 15 residues. Trimming at V came to 3 bases and at J to 5 bases, leaving 6 bases not matched to a gene. CDR1 and CDR2 (germline): LNHDA, SQIVND (reference sequence). CDR3 nucleotide sequence: TGTGCCAGTAGTATCCGGACAGGGGTGGTAGATACGCAGTATTTT. This translates into CASSIRTGVVDTQYF. The complete variable domain, with remaining parts taken from reference TRBV19 and TRBJ2-3, reads DGGITQSPKYLFRKEGQNVTLSCEQNLNHDAMYWYRQDPGQGLRLIYYSQIVNDFQKGDIAEGYSVSREKKESFPLTVTSAQKNPTAFYLCASSIRTGVVDTQYFGPGTRLTVL.